This TCR beta chain was sequenced during a study of blood T cell repertoires in COVID-19. V trimming: 7 bases; J trimming: 1 base; junction bases outside the gene matches: 6. CDR3 length: 14 amino acids. Germline CDR1 SNHLY, CDR2 FYNNEI. Only in-frame clones appear in the TCRdb table, and some are missing; sequencing was by immunoSEQ multiplex PCR. The sample includes about 300,000 clones, 86% of them seen just once. The TCR sequence derives from a woman aged 45-65 years with acute or convalescent COVID-19. V gene TRBV2 combines with J gene TRBJ2-7; 8 bases are shared with TRBD1. Material for sequencing was peripheral blood. Written as DNA, the CDR3 is TGTGCCAGCACTATCGACAGGGGATCCTACGAGCAGTACTTC. It codes for CASTIDRGSYEQYF.